These 29 T cell receptor beta chains originate from one sample sequenced in a study of T cells in Graves' hyperthyroidism and ophthalmopathy (dated by TCRdb to the late 2010s). The method behind the library was multiplex PCR. This sample was sequenced with an Illumina HiSeq 2000. TCR beta CDR3 regions were amplified from RNA transcripts. The TCR CDR3 was subjected to a first round of RT-PCR using the HTBI primer set and the Qiagen OneStep RT-PCR kit. TCRdb handled the public reads itself, with Q25 trimming in fastp and clone calling in MiXCR, and kept productive beta chains. Each entry is one CDR3 protein sequence, shown with its most common DNA and genes. The table for this sample lists approximately 600,000 distinct CDR3 sequences; about 14% of them were counted only once. Roughly 7% of the sample is taken by the ten largest. Sequencing was done on a sample of blood. The receptors derive from a woman younger than 35 with Graves' ophthalmopathy.

This clonotype appeared many times. This chain links TRBV7-2 with TRBJ2-4, with TRBD2 identical over 11 bases. Germline V gives CDR1 SGHTA, CDR2 FQGNSA. The trim removed 4 bases at V and 1 base at J, leaving 3 bases unmatched. The CDR3 is 16 residues long. The CDR3 DNA follows: TGTGCCAGCAGCTCGCTAGCGGGAGGCGCCAAAAACATTCAGTACTTC. Its protein is CASSSLAGGAKNIQYF.

With regard to this clonotype: A much larger clonotype is one base distant, so this may be a read error. The chain links TRBV6-5 to TRBJ2-2; D might be TRBD2 (6 bases). The length of the CDR3 is 14 residues. CDR1 is MNHEY and CDR2 is SVGAGI in the germline V gene. The CDR3 sequence: CASSYGTHTRELFF. As DNA, the CDR3 is TGTGCCAGCAGTTACGGGACTCACACCCGGGAGCTGTTTTTT.

Regarding this clonotype: A much bigger clone sits one base away, suggesting this may be a read error. V usage is TRBV5-1 and J usage is TRBJ1-2; 10 bases map to TRBD1. Looked up from germline, CDR1 is SGHRS and CDR2 is YFSETQ. The CDR3 is 16 residues long. The CDR3 spells CTSSPGQGPSNYGYTF. In DNA, the CDR3 is TGCACCAGCAGCCCGGGACAGGGGCCCTCTAACTATGGCTACACCTTC.

This clonotype was counted only a few times. The J gene is TRBJ1-6, the V gene TRBV12-3 or TRBV12-4; D is unresolved. Trimming shortened V by 6 bases and J by 7 bases, and 16 bases separated the two germline ends. CDR3 length: 15 residues. CDR3 nucleotide sequence: TGTGCCAGCAGAGCTGAGTGGATAAGGAATTCACCCCTCCACTTT. Its protein product is CASRAEWIRNSPLHF.

This clonotype was seen at least ten times. This chain uses TRBV5-4 with TRBJ2-1; 16 positions match TRBD2. The CDR3 extends over 18 amino acids. The junction had 10 bases not matched to a gene; V was cut back by 3 bases and J by 7 bases. Germline V gives CDR1 SGHNT, CDR2 YYREEE (reference sequence). Here the CDR3 DNA reads TGTGCCAGCAGCTCGGGACTAGCGGGAGGGCCGGTCGGGAATGAGCAGTTCTTC. Translating gives CASSSGLAGGPVGNEQFF.

This clonotype was counted only a few times. CDR3 sequence: CASSQDSTAAPNTGELFF. CDR3 sequence (DNA): TGTGCCAGCAGCCAAGATTCAACAGCGGCTCCGAACACCGGGGAGCTGTTTTTT. The chain employs TRBV4-2 and TRBJ2-2; TRBD2 is a possible D gene (5 bases). Trimming left V 0 bases short and J 0 bases short, with 14 bases between. The CDR3 contains 18 residues. CDR1 is LGHNA and CDR2 is YNFKEQ in the germline V gene.

The table lists this clonotype with a few counts. The V and J genes are TRBV3-2 and TRBJ2-1; the table's TRBD2 call for D was not verified on the DNA. TRBV3-2 is a pseudogene locus. CDR3 length: 20 amino acids. CDR3 sequence (DNA): TGTGCCAGCAGCCAAGAGGCGGGGAGGGGACTAGCATCGTCGTACAATGAGCAGTTCTTC. Its protein product is CASSQEAGRGLASSYNEQFF.

This clonotype appeared many times. This chain links TRBV9 with TRBJ1-5; 9 bases map to TRBD1. J lost 6 bases, V lost 0 bases, and 4 bases had no gene match. The CDR3 loop spans 15 amino acids. Per the germline V gene, CDR1 is SGDLS and CDR2 is YYNGEE. CDR3 in amino acids: CASSVGTGAGQPQHF. CDR3 sequence (DNA): TGTGCCAGCAGCGTAGGGACAGGGGCAGGTCAGCCCCAGCATTTT.

The V call is TRBV6-1, the J call TRBJ2-4, with D tentatively TRBD2 (6 bases). The CDR3 length is 15 residues. Per the germline V gene, CDR1 is MNHNS and CDR2 is SASEGT. V was trimmed by 7 bases and J by 7 bases, leaving 20 bases between them. Here the CDR3 reads CASNLIGGGWNIQYF. The CDR3 DNA is TGTGCCAGCAACTTGATTGGTGGGGGGTGGAACATTCAGTACTTC.

Ten or more counts support this clonotype. The chain combines TRBV12-3 or TRBV12-4 with TRBJ1-4; 8 nucleotides line up with TRBD1. The CDR3 runs 16 residues. The junction had 10 bases not matched to a gene; V was cut back by 4 bases and J by 6 bases. This CDR3 reads CASSSPAAGQDEKLFF. The CDR3 nucleotides read TGTGCCAGCAGTTCCCCGGCGGCGGGACAGGATGAAAAACTGTTTTTT.

This clonotype was observed a few times. This could be a read error, since a much larger clone is one nucleotide away. The J gene is TRBJ2-5, the V gene TRBV7-3, with 7 bases identical to TRBD2. Germline trimming cut 6 bases from V and 3 bases from J; bases unmatched to any gene: 13. This CDR3 has 16 amino acids. Germline V gives CDR1 SGHTA, CDR2 FQGTGA. In nucleotides, the CDR3 is TGTGCCAGCAGTTACTCGGCTAGCGGCATGAAAGAGACCCAGTACTTC. Amino acids: CASSYSASGMKETQYF. Based on the CDR3 plus reference TRBV7-3 and TRBJ2-5, the full variable domain is GAGVSQTPSNKVTEKGKYVELRCDPISGHTALYWYRQSLGQGPEFLIYFQGTGAADDSGLPNDRFFAVRPEGSVSTLKIQRTERGDSAVYLCASSYSASGMKETQYFGPGTRLLVL.

The chain's CDR3 is CSARGGTSGLSYEQYF. CDR3 coding DNA: TGCAGTGCTAGAGGGGGGACTAGCGGGCTTTCCTACGAGCAGTACTTC. V and J are TRBV20-1 and TRBJ2-7, with 12 positions matching TRBD2. CDR1 and CDR2 from the germline V gene are DFQATT and SNEGSKA (reference sequence). This CDR3 has 16 amino acids. Germline trimming cut 1 base from V and 1 base from J; bases unmatched to any gene: 5.

This clonotype appeared many times. CDR3 coding DNA: TGTGCCAGCAGCTTAATGACGGGAGAGCAGTACTTC. Translation gives CASSLMTGEQYF. The V gene is TRBV7-9, the J gene TRBJ2-7, with D possibly matching TRBD2 (5 bases). The CDR3 is 12 amino acids. The V end was cut by 2 bases, the J end by 7 bases, with 9 bases between. The germline V gene has CDR1 SEHNR and CDR2 FQNEAQ (reference sequence). The full variable domain, rest sourced from reference TRBV7-9 and TRBJ2-7, is DTGVSQNPRHKITKRGQNVTFRCDPISEHNRLYWYRQTLGQGPEFLTYFQNEAQLEKSRLLSDRFSAERPKGSFSTLEIQRTEQGDSAMYLCASSLMTGEQYFGPGTRLTVT.

Ten or more counts support this clonotype. The chain couples TRBV27 to TRBJ2-7, with D possibly TRBD2 on 7 matching bases. Per the germline V gene, CDR1 is MNHEY and CDR2 is SMNVEV (reference sequence). Trimming took off 2 bases at V and 2 bases at J, with 13 bases between the two ends. There are 15 residues in the CDR3. The CDR3: CASSLTGGPAYEQYF. In DNA form, the CDR3 reads TGTGCCAGCAGTTTAACGGGGGGCCCTGCCTACGAGCAGTACTTC.

Details on this clonotype: A read error may be the cause here, since a much bigger clone is one base away. The rearrangement joins TRBV6-2 or TRBV6-3 to TRBJ1-1, with D uncertain. Germline assignment: CDR1 MNHEY and CDR2 SVGEGT. The V end was cut by 7 bases, the J end by 4 bases, with 7 bases between. The CDR3 runs 11 residues. CDR3 bases: TGTGCCAGCACTTTTTGCACTGAAGCTTTCTTT. Translating it yields CASTFCTEAFF.

The table lists this clonotype with many counts. This sequence joins TRBV29-1 and TRBJ2-7; 7 bases map to TRBD1. The CDR3 consists of 13 residues. Trimming at V came to 4 bases and at J to 6 bases, leaving 9 bases not matched to a gene. Per the germline V gene, CDR1 is SQVTM and CDR2 is ANQGSEA. The CDR3 spells CSVVPTGYGEQYF. CDR3 coding DNA: TGCAGCGTTGTTCCGACAGGGTACGGCGAGCAGTACTTC.

Concerning this clonotype: A much larger clonotype is one base distant, so this may be a read error. This rearrangement joins TRBV11-2 to TRBJ2-3; D tentatively fits TRBD1 or TRBD2 (5 bases each). Trimming removed 8 bases at V and 2 bases at J, with 17 bases between. Per the germline V gene, CDR1 is SGHAT and CDR2 is FQNNGV. The CDR3 is made up of 15 amino acids. CDR3 region: CASPTRAGTTDTQYF. The CDR3, as DNA: TGTGCCAGCCCCACCCGGGCCGGGACCACAGATACGCAGTATTTT.

This clonotype was recorded at least ten times. V and J are TRBV6-1 and TRBJ1-1; D not resolved. V dropped 6 bases and J dropped 9 bases, with 20 bases sitting between them. The CDR3 length is 14 residues. Germline-derived CDR1 and CDR2 are MNHNS and SASEGT. The CDR3 spells CASSTESLGKKAFF. CDR3 in DNA: TGTGCCAGCAGCACAGAGTCCCTTGGCAAAAAAGCTTTCTTT.

The V gene is TRBV7-8, the J gene TRBJ1-5, with D possibly TRBD1 on 5 matching bases. In germline, CDR1 is SGHVS, CDR2 FQNEAQ. This CDR3 is built from 14 residues. The V and J ends lost 3 bases and 3 bases respectively, with 9 bases between them. CDR3 coding DNA: TGTGCCAGCAGCTTGAGGGGCCCCAATCAGCCCCAGCATTTT. Its protein product is CASSLRGPNQPQHF.

Many counts were recorded for this clonotype. J is TRBJ2-2 and V is TRBV20-1; the match to TRBD1 covers 9 bases. The CDR3 contains 15 residues. The germline gives CDR1 DFQATT, CDR2 SNEGSKA (reference sequence). J lost 0 bases, V lost 5 bases, and 4 bases had no gene match. CDR3: CSARTGGSNTGELFF. CDR3 coding DNA: TGCAGTGCTCGAACAGGGGGCTCGAACACCGGGGAGCTGTTTTTT.

This clonotype showed up just once. The chain recombines TRBV6-2 or TRBV6-3 with TRBJ2-1; the D gene could be TRBD1 or TRBD2 (5 bases each). The CDR3 runs 15 residues. Germline CDR1 MNHEY, CDR2 SVGEGT. Trimming cost V 4 bases and J 9 bases, with 19 bases left between them. The CDR3 spells CASSSIPPRGVEQFF. The CDR3 nucleotides are TGTGCCAGCAGTTCAATCCCCCCCCGAGGGGTTGAGCAGTTCTTC.

Ten or more counts support this clonotype. The rearrangement links TRBV15 to TRBJ2-7; the match to TRBD1 covers 7 bases. Germline trimming cut 0 bases from V and 2 bases from J; bases unmatched to any gene: 4. The CDR3 extends over 15 amino acids. From germline, CDR1 is LNHNV and CDR2 YYDKDF (reference sequence). The CDR3, as DNA: TGTGCCACCAGCAGAGAGCGGACAGGACCCTACGAGCAGTACTTC. Translating it yields CATSRERTGPYEQYF.

This clonotype was seen at least ten times. This chain connects TRBV12-3 or TRBV12-4 to TRBJ2-7, with 9 bases identical to TRBD2. V lost 8 bases and J lost 6; bases outside the gene matches: 14. The CDR3 extends over 15 amino acids. This CDR3 is CASGTQRGDSGEQYF. The DNA for the CDR3 is TGTGCCAGCGGGACCCAGCGGGGGGATTCTGGCGAGCAGTACTTC.

This clonotype appeared many times. The rearrangement links TRBV7-9 to TRBJ2-7; no firm D call. V was pared by 1 base and J by 0 bases, with 7 bases between. Germline CDR1 is SEHNR and CDR2 is FQNEAQ (reference sequence). The CDR3 consists of 14 residues. CDR3 nucleotides: TGTGCCAGCAGCTTAGACTCTTACTCCTACGAGCAGTACTTC. It yields the protein CASSLDSYSYEQYF.

This chain links TRBV19 with TRBJ2-1; TRBD2 matches 8 bases. The germline CDR1 and CDR2 sequences are LNHDA and SQIVND (reference sequence). The CDR3 runs 17 residues. V lost 3 bases and J lost 2; bases outside the gene matches: 9. The DNA of the CDR3 is TGTGCCAGTAGTATGGGCTCGGGGGGGATCACCTACAATGAGCAGTTCTTC. It specifies CASSMGSGGITYNEQFF.

In this sample, this clonotype turned up many times. The rearrangement links TRBV20-1 to TRBJ2-5, with D perhaps TRBD2 (6 bases). V lost 5 bases and J lost 1, with 17 bases in between. Per germline, CDR1 DFQATT and CDR2 SNEGSKA (reference sequence). The CDR3 is 15 amino acids. The CDR3: CSASGTPGSQETQYF. CDR3 nucleotides: TGCAGTGCTTCCGGGACTCCGGGATCCCAAGAGACCCAGTACTTC.

This clonotype has a count of ten or more. The chain joins TRBV27 to TRBJ2-5; TRBD1 aligns across 8 bases. Germline V gene lookup returns CDR1 MNHEY and CDR2 SMNVEV (reference sequence). The V and J ends lost 6 bases and 2 bases, in that order; junction bases with no gene match: 5. This CDR3 is built from 14 residues. The CDR3 DNA reads TGTGCCAGCAGCCCGACAGGGGCACAAGAGACCCAGTACTTC. Protein: CASSPTGAQETQYF.

CDR3 DNA sequence: TGTGCCAGCAGCGCCCCTTACCAGGGGCGGTACAATGAGCAGTTCTTC. It is translated as CASSAPYQGRYNEQFF. This sequence joins TRBV9 and TRBJ2-1; D possibly corresponds to TRBD1 (6 bases). Trimming shortened V by 3 bases and J by 4 bases, and 17 bases separated the two germline ends. Germline CDR1 reads SGDLS; CDR2 reads YYNGEE. The CDR3 is 16 amino acids.

The sample holds many counts of this clonotype. The CDR3 loop reads CASRTSYRPDNEQFF. The CDR3 nucleotides are TGTGCCAGCAGGACGTCATACCGGCCTGACAATGAGCAGTTCTTC. The chain employs TRBV6-2 or TRBV6-3 and TRBJ2-1, with D hard to call. V lost 6 bases and J lost 5, with 17 bases in between. Per the germline V gene, CDR1 is MNHEY and CDR2 is SVGEGT. This CDR3 region has 15 residues.